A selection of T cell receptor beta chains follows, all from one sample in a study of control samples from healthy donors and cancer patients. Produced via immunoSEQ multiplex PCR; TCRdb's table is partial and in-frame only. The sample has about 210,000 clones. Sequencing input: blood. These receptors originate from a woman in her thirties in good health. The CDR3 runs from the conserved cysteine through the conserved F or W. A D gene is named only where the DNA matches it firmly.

cdr3_aa: CASSDRTGNTEAFF; cdr3_nt: TGTGCCAGCAGTGACCGGACAGGGAACACTGAAGCTTTCTTT; d_call: TRBD1; v_call: TRBV6-1; j_call: TRBJ1-1
cdr3_aa: CASKPGQAGRGGYTF; cdr3_nt: TGTGCCAGCAAGCCAGGACAGGCGGGCCGGGGAGGCTACACCTTC; d_call: TRBD1; v_call: TRBV6-5; j_call: TRBJ1-2
cdr3_aa: CASSYPRRLAGWIQETQYF; cdr3_nt: TGTGCCAGCAGTTACCCAAGGAGACTAGCGGGGTGGATTCAAGAGACCCAGTACTTC; d_call: TRBD2; v_call: TRBV6-2/TRBV6-3; j_call: TRBJ2-5
cdr3_aa: CASSPDNLYGYTF; cdr3_nt: TGTGCCAGCAGCCCCGACAATCTCTATGGCTACACCTTC; d_call: .; v_call: TRBV11-1; j_call: TRBJ1-2
cdr3_aa: CASSEGDRGHGYTF; cdr3_nt: TGTGCCAGCAGTGAAGGGGACAGGGGGCATGGCTACACCTTC; d_call: TRBD1; v_call: TRBV6-1; j_call: TRBJ1-2
cdr3_aa: CASSLLQEMAKGYTF; cdr3_nt: TGCGCCAGCAGCCTCTTACAGGAAATGGCTAAGGGCTACACCTTC; d_call: .; v_call: TRBV4-1; j_call: TRBJ1-2
cdr3_aa: CASSWGGLTDTQYF; cdr3_nt: TGTGCCAGCAGCTGGGGGGGGCTCACAGATACGCAGTATTTT; d_call: .; v_call: TRBV5-8; j_call: TRBJ2-3
cdr3_aa: CASSGSEFTDTQYF; cdr3_nt: TGCGCCAGCAGTGGTAGCGAATTCACAGATACGCAGTATTTT; d_call: .; v_call: TRBV10-1; j_call: TRBJ2-3
cdr3_aa: CASSRRRATDEQYF; cdr3_nt: TGTGCCAGTAGTAGGCGGAGGGCCACGGACGAGCAGTACTTC; d_call: .; v_call: TRBV19; j_call: TRBJ2-7
cdr3_aa: CASSANGGRSTDTQYF; cdr3_nt: TGTGCCAGCAGCGCGAATGGGGGTAGAAGCACAGATACGCAGTATTTT; d_call: .; v_call: TRBV7-6; j_call: TRBJ2-3
cdr3_aa: CASSREQGYQETQYF; cdr3_nt: TGTGCCAGCTCACGGGAACAGGGTTACCAAGAGACCCAGTACTTC; d_call: .; v_call: TRBV18; j_call: TRBJ2-5
cdr3_aa: CASSYNGNTEAFF; cdr3_nt: TGTGCCAGCAGTTACAATGGGAACACTGAAGCTTTCTTT; d_call: .; v_call: TRBV6-6; j_call: TRBJ1-1
cdr3_aa: CASSYSRGEAFF; cdr3_nt: TGTGCCAGCAGTTACTCGAGAGGAGAAGCTTTCTTT; d_call: .; v_call: TRBV6-5; j_call: TRBJ1-1
cdr3_aa: CASSHVPSSGGPGQYF; cdr3_nt: TGCGCCAGCAGCCATGTCCCCTCTAGCGGGGGACCCGGGCAGTACTTC; d_call: TRBD2; v_call: TRBV4-1; j_call: TRBJ2-7
cdr3_aa: CAWSVGQSYEQYF; cdr3_nt: TGTGCCTGGAGTGTAGGGCAAAGCTACGAGCAGTACTTC; d_call: .; v_call: TRBV30; j_call: TRBJ2-7
cdr3_aa: CATSWGGQPEKLFF; cdr3_nt: TGTGCCACCAGCTGGGGGGGACAACCTGAAAAACTGTTTTTT; d_call: .; v_call: TRBV15; j_call: TRBJ1-4
cdr3_aa: CASSVIQGPGAEAFF; cdr3_nt: TGTGCCAGCAGTGTAATACAGGGGCCGGGCGCTGAAGCTTTCTTT; d_call: TRBD1; v_call: TRBV2; j_call: TRBJ1-1
cdr3_aa: CASSPQTGSNTEAFF; cdr3_nt: TGTGCCAGCTCACCCCAGACAGGATCGAACACTGAAGCTTTCTTT; d_call: .; v_call: TRBV18; j_call: TRBJ1-1
cdr3_aa: CASSFTGRYSNYGYTF; cdr3_nt: TGTGCCAGCAGCTTTACAGGGAGGTACTCTAACTATGGCTACACCTTC; d_call: .; v_call: TRBV5-4; j_call: TRBJ1-2
cdr3_aa: CASRAIGTANQPQHF; cdr3_nt: TGTGCCAGCAGAGCCATTGGGACGGCAAATCAGCCCCAGCATTTT; d_call: .; v_call: TRBV2; j_call: TRBJ1-5
cdr3_aa: CASSPGLAGDTDTQYF; cdr3_nt: TGTGCCAGCTCACCAGGCCTAGCGGGGGACACAGATACGCAGTATTTT; d_call: TRBD2; v_call: TRBV18; j_call: TRBJ2-3
cdr3_aa: CASRREIGRVRKGSYEQYF; cdr3_nt: TGCGCCAGCAGAAGGGAAATCGGAAGGGTGAGAAAAGGGTCCTACGAGCAGTACTTC; d_call: .; v_call: TRBV5-1; j_call: TRBJ2-7
cdr3_aa: CSVALTDTQYF; cdr3_nt: TGCAGCGTTGCTCTCACAGATACGCAGTATTTT; d_call: .; v_call: TRBV29-1; j_call: TRBJ2-3
cdr3_aa: CASSLEGQGYTF; cdr3_nt: TGCGCCAGCAGCTTGGAGGGGCAAGGCTACACCTTC; d_call: .; v_call: TRBV5-1; j_call: TRBJ1-2